The T cell receptor beta chain under discussion was sequenced for a study of pediatric ulcerative colitis. Rectal tissue came from one to two pinch biopsies taken at colonoscopy. After removal of 7 bases from V and 2 bases from J, the junction contained 4 bases not matched to a gene. The CDR3 is 13 residues long. The germline V gene has CDR1 MNHGY and CDR2 SAAAGT. Profiling relied on immunoSEQ multiplex PCR, and the TCRdb table lists in-frame clones only, not all of them. The repertoire has 35,000 to 45,000 clones, 75% of them found once; the top ten carry 8% to 9.5%. This rearrangement joins TRBV6-8 to TRBJ2-7, with 8 nucleotides matching TRBD1. The sequence derives from a boy aged 5-17 years with severe ulcerative colitis. The sequencing input was gut tissue. The CDR3 region is CASKTRGPYEQYF. CDR3 coding DNA: TGTGCCAGCAAAACCAGGGGGCCCTACGAGCAGTACTTC.